Sequencing of this T cell receptor beta chain was carried out in a study of spatial heterogeneity in lung cancer. From the 5' RACE reads, TCRdb called clonotypes with MiXCR, one entry per CDR3 protein. The table lists 8,000 to 9,000 distinct CDR3 sequences, 4% to 5% of them singletons. As to time point: sample taken at primary tumor resection. Unsorted tumor, nontumor lung tissue or cryopreserved PBMC supplied the whole RNA. The donors comprised around 72 untreated early-stage non-small cell lung cancer patients. This clonotype was counted a few times. Its antigen is unknown. Found in a library prepared for alpha chains, this beta chain is an off-target read, and its abundance has little meaning. The V end was cut by 7 bases, the J end by 0 bases, with 9 bases between. The CDR3 loop spans 14 amino acids. The germline gives CDR1 ENHRY, CDR2 SYGVKD. Study-level results: Ubiquitous expanded tumor TCRs were observed in blood more at resection than follow-up.

The chain has TRBV10-3 and TRBJ2-2; TRBD2 is a possible D gene (5 bases). The source was PBMCs, collected at surgery. The TCR sequence derives from a male donor with early-stage non-small cell lung cancer. The CDR3: CAITGNANTGELFF. The DNA for the CDR3 is TGTGCCATCACGGGAAACGCGAACACCGGGGAGCTGTTTTTT.